Sequencing of this T cell receptor (beta chain) was carried out in a study of CD8 T cells in seronegative destructive rheumatoid arthritis (dated by TCRdb to 2019 to 2021). Some background on the complete study: Biological drugs were being received by seven of the eight CND-RA patients at the time of sampling. The seropositive RA, seronegative RA and healthy control comparison cohorts were obtained from an earlier published TCRbeta dataset rather than being newly sequenced. The study compared peripheral CD8+ TCRbeta repertoires from patients with CCP-negative destructive rheumatoid arthritis (CND-RA) against repertoires from newly diagnosed seropositive RA, seronegative RA and healthy controls.

TCRbeta sequencing used genomic DNA from CD8+ cells, following the manufacturer's instructions. A genomics technology centre in Finland performed the TCRbeta sequencing with the immunoSEQ assay. In the paper's pipeline: The clonotype tables produced by the immunoSEQ preprocessing pipeline were converted into VDJtools format, and any non-productive clonotypes were filtered out. Any sample with fewer than 10,000 reads was excluded, the remaining samples were subsampled to 10,000 reads, and most of the eight CND-RA samples made it through. The VDJtools CalcDiversityStats function was applied to data subsampled to 10,000 reads to calculate Shannon-Wiener, Simpson and clonality indices. To infer antigen specificity, non-singleton TCRbeta clonotypes were hard-matched against VDJdb, with no mismatches permitted. CDR3 sequences differing by one amino acid (Hamming distance 1) were grouped into clusters with potentially shared antigen targets. Public clonotypes were tested for group enrichment with one-sided Fisher's exact tests after resampling groups to six samples, repeated ten times. Imported from immuneACCESS, the table was reduced by TCRdb to in-frame sequences with V and J called. These copies leave out some clones; in studies compared against another copy, an unresolved V gene accounts for under half, and the cause of the remainder is not known. Clonal size and the V and J genes are those of that table, whereas D and trimming came from the DNA. In all, the sample holds several thousand clones, and 65% to 75% of those were seen once. The biggest ten clones account for roughly 34% of the sample.

CND-RA patients were negative for the clinical CCP2 antibody test, and joint destruction progressed despite active therapy. Every CND-RA patient showed typical joint destruction in the wrists and ankles and had failed conventional anti-rheumatic therapy. CND-RA patients were sampled not at diagnosis but after long disease histories, which in several cases spanned decades. Roughly 45 millilitres of EDTA-anticoagulated peripheral blood were drawn from each patient. Density gradient separation with Ficoll-Paque PLUS was used to isolate peripheral blood mononuclear cells. AutoMACS magnetic bead positive selection was used to isolate CD8+ cells from fresh or cryopreserved PBMCs, and flow cytometry was used to check purity. Nucleospin Tissue or Tissue XS kits were used for genomic DNA extraction, and quantification was performed on a Qubit 2.0 fluorometer. Per the germline V gene, SGHVS is the CDR1 and FQNEAQ is the CDR2. From its cysteine to its phenylalanine, the CDR3 spans 16 amino acids. The entry retains the CDR3 DNA only, 48 bases that are in frame from base 1. Trimming takes 5 bases off V and 0 bases off J; junction bases not matched to a gene: 5.

What the authors observed across the whole study: Without diagnostic samples, TCR repertoire differences may partly reflect poor disease control over the years rather than being present at onset. Across the approximately 120,000 clonotypes tested, no public clonotype enrichment survived Benjamini-Hochberg correction. After adjustment for age, less diverse and more clonal CD8+ TCRbeta repertoires appeared to be present in CND-RA patients than in other RA subtypes. The small size of the CND-RA cohort was acknowledged as a study limitation. Compared with controls and other RA subtypes, CND-RA repertoires contained more CMV-reactive and fewer influenza A-reactive CD8+ TCRbeta sequences. The authors read the apparently distinct set of enriched public clonotypes carried by CND-RA patients as support for a separate disease subset.

This clone was observed a few times. Its specific antigen is unknown. Base qualities are not at hand, and no much larger clone is one base apart. The sequence is built from TRBV7-8 and TRBJ2-3, with 10 bases matching TRBD2. The clonotype comes from a woman aged 45-69 years with seronegative destructive rheumatoid arthritis. The sample consisted of CD8+ T cells from blood. The DNA sequence reads TGTGCCAGCAGCAGTAAGGGACTAGCGAGCACAGATACGCAGTATTTT. It translates to CASSSKGLASTDTQYF.